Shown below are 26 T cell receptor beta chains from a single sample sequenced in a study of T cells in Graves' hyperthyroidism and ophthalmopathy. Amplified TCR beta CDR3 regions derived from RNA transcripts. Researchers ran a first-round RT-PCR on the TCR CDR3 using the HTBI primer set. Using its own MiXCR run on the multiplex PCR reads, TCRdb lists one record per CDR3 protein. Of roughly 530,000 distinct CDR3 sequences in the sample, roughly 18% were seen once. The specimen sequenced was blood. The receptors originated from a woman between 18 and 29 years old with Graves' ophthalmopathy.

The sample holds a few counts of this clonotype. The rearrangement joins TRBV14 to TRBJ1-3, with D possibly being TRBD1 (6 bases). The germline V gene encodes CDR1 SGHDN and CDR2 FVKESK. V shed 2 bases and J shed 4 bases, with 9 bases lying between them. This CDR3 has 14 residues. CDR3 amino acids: CASSQRTVGNTIYF. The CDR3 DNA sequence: TGTGCCAGCAGCCAAAGGACAGTAGGAAACACCATATATTTT.

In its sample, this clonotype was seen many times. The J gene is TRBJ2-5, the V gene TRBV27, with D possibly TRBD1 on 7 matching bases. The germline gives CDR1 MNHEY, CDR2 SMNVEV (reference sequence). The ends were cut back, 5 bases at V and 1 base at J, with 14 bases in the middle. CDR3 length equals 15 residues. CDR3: CASSTRQGGQETQYF. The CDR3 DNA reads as TGTGCCAGCAGTACCCGACAGGGAGGCCAAGAGACCCAGTACTTC.

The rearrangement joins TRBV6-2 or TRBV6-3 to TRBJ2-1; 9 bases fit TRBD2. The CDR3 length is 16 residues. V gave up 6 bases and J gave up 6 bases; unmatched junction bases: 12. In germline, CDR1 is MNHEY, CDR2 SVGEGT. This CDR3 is CASRAPGAGGGNEQFF. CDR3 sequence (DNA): TGTGCCAGCAGGGCCCCAGGGGCGGGAGGGGGCAATGAGCAGTTCTTC.

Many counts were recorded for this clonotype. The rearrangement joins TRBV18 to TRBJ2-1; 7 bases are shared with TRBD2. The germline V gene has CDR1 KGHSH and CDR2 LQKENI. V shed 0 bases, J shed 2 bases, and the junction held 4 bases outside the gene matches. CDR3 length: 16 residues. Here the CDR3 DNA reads TGTGCCAGCTCACCACCGGGGACTACCGCCTACAATGAGCAGTTCTTC. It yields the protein CASSPPGTTAYNEQFF.

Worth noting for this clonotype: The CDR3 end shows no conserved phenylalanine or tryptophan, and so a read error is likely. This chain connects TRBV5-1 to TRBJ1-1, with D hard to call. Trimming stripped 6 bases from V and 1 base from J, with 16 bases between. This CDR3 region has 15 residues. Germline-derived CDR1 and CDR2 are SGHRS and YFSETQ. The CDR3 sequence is CASTPSGNWNTEAFY. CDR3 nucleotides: TGCGCCAGCACCCCTTCGGGGAACTGGAACACTGAAGCTTTCTAT.

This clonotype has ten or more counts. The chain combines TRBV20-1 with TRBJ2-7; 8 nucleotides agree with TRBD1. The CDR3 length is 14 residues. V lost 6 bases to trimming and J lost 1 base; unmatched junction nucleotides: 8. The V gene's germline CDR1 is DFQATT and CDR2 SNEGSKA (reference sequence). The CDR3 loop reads CSAPHRQGSYEQYF. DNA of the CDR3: TGCAGTGCGCCCCACCGACAGGGGTCCTACGAGCAGTACTTC.

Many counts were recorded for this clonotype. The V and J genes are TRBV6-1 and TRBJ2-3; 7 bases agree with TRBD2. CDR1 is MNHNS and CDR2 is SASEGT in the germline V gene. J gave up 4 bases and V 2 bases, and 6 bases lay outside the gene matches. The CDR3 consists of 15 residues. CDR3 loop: CASSEKGGSPDTQYF. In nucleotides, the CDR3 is TGTGCCAGCAGTGAAAAGGGCGGGAGTCCAGATACGCAGTATTTT.

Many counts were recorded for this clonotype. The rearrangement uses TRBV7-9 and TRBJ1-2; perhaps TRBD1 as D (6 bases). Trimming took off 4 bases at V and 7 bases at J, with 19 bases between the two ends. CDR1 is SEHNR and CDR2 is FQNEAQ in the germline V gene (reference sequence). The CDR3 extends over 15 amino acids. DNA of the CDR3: TGTGCCAGCAGCTCAACAGGGTTTATAACCCTTGGCTACACCTTC. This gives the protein CASSSTGFITLGYTF.

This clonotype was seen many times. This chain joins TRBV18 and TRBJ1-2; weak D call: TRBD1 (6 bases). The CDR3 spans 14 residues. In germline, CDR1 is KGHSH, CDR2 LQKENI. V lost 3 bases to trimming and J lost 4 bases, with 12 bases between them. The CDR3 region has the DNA TGTGCCAGCTCACCTTCTGGACAGCTCTATGGCTACACCTTC. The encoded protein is CASSPSGQLYGYTF. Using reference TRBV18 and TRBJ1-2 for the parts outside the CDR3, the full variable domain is NAGVMQNPRHLVRRRGQEARLRCSPMKGHSHVYWYRQLPEEGLKFMVYLQKENIIDESGMPKERFSAEFPKEGPSILRIQQVVRGDSAAYFCASSPSGQLYGYTFGSGTRLTVV.

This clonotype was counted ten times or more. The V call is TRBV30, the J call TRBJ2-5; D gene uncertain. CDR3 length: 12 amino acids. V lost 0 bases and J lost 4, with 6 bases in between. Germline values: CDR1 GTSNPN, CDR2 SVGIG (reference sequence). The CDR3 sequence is CAWSVRGETQYF. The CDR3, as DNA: TGTGCCTGGAGTGTTCGAGGAGAGACCCAGTACTTC.

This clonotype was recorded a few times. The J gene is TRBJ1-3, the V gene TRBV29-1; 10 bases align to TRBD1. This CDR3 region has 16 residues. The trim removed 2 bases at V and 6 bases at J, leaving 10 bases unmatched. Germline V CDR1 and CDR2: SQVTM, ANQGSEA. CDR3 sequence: CSVEFTGQGIANTIYF. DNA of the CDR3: TGCAGCGTTGAATTTACGGGACAGGGGATTGCAAACACCATATATTTT.

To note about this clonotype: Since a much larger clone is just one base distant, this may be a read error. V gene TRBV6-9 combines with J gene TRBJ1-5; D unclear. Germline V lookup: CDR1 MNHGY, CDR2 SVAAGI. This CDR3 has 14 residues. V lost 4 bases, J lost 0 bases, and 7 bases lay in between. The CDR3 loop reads CASSLLSSNQPQHF. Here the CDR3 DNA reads TGTGCCAGCAGTTTACTAAGTAGCAATCAGCCCCAGCATTTT.

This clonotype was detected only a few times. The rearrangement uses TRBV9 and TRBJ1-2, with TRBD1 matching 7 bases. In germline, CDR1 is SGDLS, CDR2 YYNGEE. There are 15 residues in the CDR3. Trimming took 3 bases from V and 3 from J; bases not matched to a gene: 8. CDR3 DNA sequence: TGTGCCAGCAGCGGGTACAGGGGACGGGACTATGGCTACACCTTC. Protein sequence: CASSGYRGRDYGYTF.

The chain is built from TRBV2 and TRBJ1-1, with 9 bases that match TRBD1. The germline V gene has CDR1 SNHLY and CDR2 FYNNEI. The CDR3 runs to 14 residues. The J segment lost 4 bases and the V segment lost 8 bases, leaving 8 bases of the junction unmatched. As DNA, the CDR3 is TGTGCCAGCGGACGGGACAGGGAGACCACTGAAGCTTTCTTT. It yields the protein CASGRDRETTEAFF.

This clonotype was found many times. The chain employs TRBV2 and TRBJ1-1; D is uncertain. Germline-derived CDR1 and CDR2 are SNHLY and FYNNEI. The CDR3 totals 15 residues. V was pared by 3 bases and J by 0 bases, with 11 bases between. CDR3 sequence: CASSEYRLLNTEAFF. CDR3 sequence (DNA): TGTGCCAGCAGTGAGTACCGGCTTCTGAACACTGAAGCTTTCTTT.

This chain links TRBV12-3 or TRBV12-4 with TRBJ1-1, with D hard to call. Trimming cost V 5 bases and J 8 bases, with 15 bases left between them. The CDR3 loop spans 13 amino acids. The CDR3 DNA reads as TGTGCCAGCAGTGCCCCGGACGAAACCGAAGCTTTCTTT. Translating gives CASSAPDETEAFF.

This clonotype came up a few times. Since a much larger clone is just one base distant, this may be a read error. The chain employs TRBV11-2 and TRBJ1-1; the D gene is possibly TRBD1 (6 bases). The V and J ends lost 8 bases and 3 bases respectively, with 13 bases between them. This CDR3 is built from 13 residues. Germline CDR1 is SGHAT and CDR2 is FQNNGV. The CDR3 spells CASGAQGDTEAFF. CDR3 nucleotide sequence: TGTGCCAGCGGGGCACAGGGAGACACTGAAGCTTTCTTT.

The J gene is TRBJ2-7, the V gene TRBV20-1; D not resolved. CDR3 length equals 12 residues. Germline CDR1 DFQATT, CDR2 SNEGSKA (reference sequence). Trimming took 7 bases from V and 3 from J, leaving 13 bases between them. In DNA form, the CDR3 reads TGCAGTGGGCTGTCAGTCGGCTACGAGCAGTACTTC. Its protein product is CSGLSVGYEQYF.

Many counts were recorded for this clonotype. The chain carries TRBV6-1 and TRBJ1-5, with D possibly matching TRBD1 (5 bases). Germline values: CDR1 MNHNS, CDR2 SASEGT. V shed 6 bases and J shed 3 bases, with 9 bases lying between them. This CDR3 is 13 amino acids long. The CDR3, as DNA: TGTGCCAGCAGGGACACCTTCAATCAGCCCCAGCATTTT. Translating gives CASRDTFNQPQHF.

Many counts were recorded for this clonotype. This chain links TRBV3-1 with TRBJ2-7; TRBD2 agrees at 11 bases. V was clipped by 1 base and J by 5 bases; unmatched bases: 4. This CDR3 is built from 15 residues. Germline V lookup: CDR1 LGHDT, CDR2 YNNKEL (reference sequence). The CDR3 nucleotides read TGTGCCAGCAGCCAAGGACTAGCGGGAAGCCACGAGCAGTACTTC. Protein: CASSQGLAGSHEQYF.

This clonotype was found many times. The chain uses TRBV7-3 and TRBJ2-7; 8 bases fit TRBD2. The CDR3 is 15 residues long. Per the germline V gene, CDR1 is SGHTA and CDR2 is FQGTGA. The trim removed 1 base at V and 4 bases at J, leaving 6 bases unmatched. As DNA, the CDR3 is TGTGCCAGCAGCTTAAGCGGCGGGGGGTGGTACGAGCAGTACTTC. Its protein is CASSLSGGGWYEQYF. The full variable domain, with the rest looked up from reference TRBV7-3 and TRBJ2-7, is GAGVSQTPSNKVTEKGKYVELRCDPISGHTALYWYRQSLGQGPEFLIYFQGTGAADDSGLPNDRFFAVRPEGSVSTLKIQRTERGDSAVYLCASSLSGGGWYEQYFGPGTRLTVT.

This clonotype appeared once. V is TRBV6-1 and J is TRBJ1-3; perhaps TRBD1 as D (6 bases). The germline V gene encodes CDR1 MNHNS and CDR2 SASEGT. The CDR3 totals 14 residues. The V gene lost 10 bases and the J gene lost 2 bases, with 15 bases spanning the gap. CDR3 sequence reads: CANSPQGAGNTIYF. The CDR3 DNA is TGTGCCAACAGCCCACAGGGCGCTGGAAACACCATATATTTT.

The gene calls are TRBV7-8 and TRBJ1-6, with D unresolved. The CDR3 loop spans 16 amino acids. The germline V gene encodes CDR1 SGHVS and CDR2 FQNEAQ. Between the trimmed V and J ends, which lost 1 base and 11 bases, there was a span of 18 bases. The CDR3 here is CASSLDYTTVGTPLHF. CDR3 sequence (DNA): TGTGCCAGCAGCTTAGATTACACCACGGTTGGGACACCCCTCCACTTT.

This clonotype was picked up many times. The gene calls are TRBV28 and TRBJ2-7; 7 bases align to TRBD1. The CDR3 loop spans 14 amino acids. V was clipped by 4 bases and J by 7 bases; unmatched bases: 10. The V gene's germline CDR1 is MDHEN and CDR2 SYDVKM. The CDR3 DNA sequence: TGTGCCAGCAGTTCCACAGGGGAAGTGAGGGAGCAGTACTTC. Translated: CASSSTGEVREQYF.

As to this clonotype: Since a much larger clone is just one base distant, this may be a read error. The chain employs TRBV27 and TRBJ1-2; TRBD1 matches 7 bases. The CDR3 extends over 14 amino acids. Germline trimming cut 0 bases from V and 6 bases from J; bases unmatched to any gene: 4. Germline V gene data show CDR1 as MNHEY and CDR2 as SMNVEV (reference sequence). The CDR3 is CASSLSGGNHGYTF. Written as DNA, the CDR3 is TGTGCCAGCAGTTTATCAGGGGGCAACCATGGCTACACCTTC.

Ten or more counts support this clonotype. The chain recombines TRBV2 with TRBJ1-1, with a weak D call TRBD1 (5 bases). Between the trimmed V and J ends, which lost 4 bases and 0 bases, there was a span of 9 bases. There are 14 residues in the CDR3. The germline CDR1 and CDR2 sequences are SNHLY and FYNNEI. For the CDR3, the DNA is TGTGCCAGCAGTGTGGGGGAGGTGAACACTGAAGCTTTCTTT. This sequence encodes CASSVGEVNTEAFF.